These T cell receptor beta chains were read from a single sample in a study of cytomegalovirus exposure and HLA in healthy donors. Measured with immunoSEQ multiplex PCR; TCRdb has only the in-frame clones, and not every one. The table includes 100,000 to 150,000 clones, 17% detected once. Source material: PBMCs. The receptors shown here come from a female donor in good health and CMV-seropositive. Both conserved end residues are part of each CDR3. Fields, in order: CDR3 length, J gene, D gene, clone size, V gene, CDR3 protein, CDR3 DNA. The D gene is left open where the match is weak. Size tells how often a clone was seen (once, few, many) or the class of an expanded clone, and some rows leave it out.

length: 16; J: TRBJ2-3; D: .; size: .; V: TRBV4-3; CDR3: CASSRVPTGESDTQYF; DNA: TGCGCCAGCAGCCGGGTCCCCACGGGGGAGTCAGATACGCAGTATTTT
length: 11; J: TRBJ1-2; D: .; size: .; V: TRBV6-1; CDR3: CASSGAGGYTF; DNA: TGTGCCAGCAGTGGGGCGGGGGGCTACACCTTC
length: 13; J: TRBJ2-5; D: .; size: .; V: TRBV6-6; CDR3: CASRSSNEETQYF; DNA: TGTGCCAGCAGATCAAGCAATGAAGAGACCCAGTACTTC
length: 16; J: TRBJ1-1; D: .; size: few; V: TRBV5-1; CDR3: CASSFYSMGHNTEAFF; DNA: TGCGCCAGCAGCTTCTACTCCATGGGCCACAACACTGAAGCTTTCTTT
length: 17; J: TRBJ1-5; D: .; size: .; V: TRBV4-3; CDR3: CASSQDRTGYSNQPQHF; DNA: TGCGCCAGCAGCCAGGACCGTACAGGGTATAGCAATCAGCCCCAGCATTTT
length: 15; J: TRBJ1-5; D: .; size: .; V: TRBV28; CDR3: CASSPRRTPGQPQHF; DNA: TGTGCCAGCAGTCCCCGCAGGACTCCCGGTCAGCCCCAGCATTTT
length: 15; J: TRBJ1-5; D: TRBD1; size: .; V: TRBV10-3; CDR3: CAISPGQGSNQPQHF; DNA: TGTGCCATCAGTCCTGGACAGGGTAGCAATCAGCCCCAGCATTTT
length: 16; J: TRBJ1-5; D: .; size: few; V: TRBV21-1; CDR3: CASSKGPGGVEQPQHF; DNA: TGTGCCAGCAGCAAAGGCCCGGGAGGGGTCGAGCAGCCCCAGCATTTT
length: 13; J: TRBJ1-2; D: .; size: .; V: TRBV5-5; CDR3: CASSLGQNYGYTF; DNA: TGTGCCAGCAGCTTGGGCCAGAACTATGGCTACACCTTC
length: 15; J: TRBJ2-5; D: .; size: few; V: TRBV19; CDR3: CASSIHLLSEETQYF; DNA: TGTGCCAGTAGTATCCACCTCTTGTCAGAAGAGACCCAGTACTTC
length: 17; J: TRBJ1-6; D: TRBD1; size: .; V: TRBV11-2; CDR3: CASSLRRGDRGDSPLHF; DNA: TGTGCCAGCAGCCTTAGAAGGGGGGACAGGGGTGATTCACCCCTCCACTTT
length: 14; J: TRBJ1-2; D: .; size: .; V: TRBV27; CDR3: CASSFGHTNYGYTF; DNA: TGTGCCAGCAGTTTCGGACACACTAACTATGGCTACACCTTC
length: 12; J: TRBJ2-5; D: TRBD2; size: .; V: TRBV2; CDR3: CASSEAGGSRYF; DNA: TGTGCCAGCAGTGAAGCGGGAGGGAGTCGGTACTTC
length: 14; J: TRBJ2-1; D: TRBD1; size: .; V: TRBV29-1; CDR3: CSVGDRLDYNEQFF; DNA: TGCAGCGTAGGGGACAGGCTGGACTACAATGAGCAGTTCTTC
length: 15; J: TRBJ1-2; D: TRBD1; size: few; V: TRBV5-4; CDR3: CASSSGQGDSYGYTF; DNA: TGTGCCAGCAGCTCGGGACAGGGGGACAGCTATGGCTACACCTTC
length: 12; J: TRBJ1-6; D: .; size: .; V: TRBV10-1; CDR3: CASSGGNSPLHF; DNA: TGCGCCAGCAGTGGAGGGAATTCACCCCTCCACTTT
length: 15; J: TRBJ2-7; D: .; size: .; V: TRBV5-6; CDR3: CASTNVGGDDYEQYF; DNA: TGTGCCAGCACCAACGTGGGCGGGGACGATTACGAGCAGTACTTC
length: 14; J: TRBJ1-2; D: .; size: few; V: TRBV6-1; CDR3: CASSEEWGDYGYTF; DNA: TGTGCCAGCAGTGAAGAGTGGGGCGACTATGGCTACACCTTC
length: 13; J: TRBJ2-7; D: .; size: .; V: TRBV6-5; CDR3: CASRGSAGYEQYF; DNA: TGTGCCAGCAGGGGGAGTGCTGGATACGAGCAGTACTTC
length: 15; J: TRBJ2-3; D: TRBD2; size: .; V: TRBV28; CDR3: CASSGTSGSTDTQYF; DNA: TGTGCCAGCAGTGGGACTAGCGGGAGCACAGATACGCAGTATTTT
length: 16; J: TRBJ2-1; D: TRBD2; size: .; V: TRBV5-1; CDR3: CASSLGGLAVYNEQFF; DNA: TGCGCCAGCAGCTTGGGCGGACTAGCGGTCTACAATGAGCAGTTCTTC
length: 15; J: TRBJ2-1; D: TRBD2; size: .; V: TRBV5-6; CDR3: CASSLRRGYMNEQFF; DNA: TGTGCCAGCAGCTTGAGGCGGGGGTATATGAATGAGCAGTTCTTC
length: 16; J: TRBJ2-1; D: TRBD2; size: few; V: TRBV5-1; CDR3: CASSSGLAGVRNEQFF; DNA: TGCGCCAGCAGCTCTGGACTAGCGGGAGTACGGAATGAGCAGTTCTTC
length: 15; J: TRBJ1-1; D: TRBD1; size: .; V: TRBV6-5; CDR3: CASSTQTGMGTEAFF; DNA: TGTGCCAGCAGCACACAGACAGGGATGGGAACTGAAGCTTTCTTT
length: 13; J: TRBJ2-4; D: .; size: .; V: TRBV6-5; CDR3: CASTGLAKNIQYF; DNA: TGTGCCAGCACAGGGCTAGCCAAAAACATTCAGTACTTC
length: 15; J: TRBJ2-5; D: .; size: .; V: TRBV7-9; CDR3: CASSHSSEDWGTQYF; DNA: TGTGCCAGCAGCCACTCTTCGGAGGACTGGGGGACCCAGTACTTC
length: 15; J: TRBJ2-3; D: TRBD1; size: .; V: TRBV5-1; CDR3: CASSLKGGPADTQYF; DNA: TGCGCCAGCAGCTTAAAAGGGGGCCCGGCAGATACGCAGTATTTT
length: 13; J: TRBJ2-7; D: TRBD2; size: few; V: TRBV29-1; CDR3: CSVGGGRTDEQYF; DNA: TGCAGCGTTGGAGGCGGGAGGACTGACGAGCAGTACTTC
length: 18; J: TRBJ1-2; D: TRBD1; size: .; V: TRBV6-1; CDR3: CASSVLRDRPGGGYGYTF; DNA: TGTGCCAGCAGTGTCCTTCGGGACAGGCCTGGGGGTGGGTATGGCTACACCTTC
length: 15; J: TRBJ2-7; D: TRBD1; size: .; V: TRBV28; CDR3: CASSLIGTGAYEQYF; DNA: TGTGCCAGCAGTTTAATCGGGACAGGGGCCTACGAGCAGTACTTC
length: 13; J: TRBJ2-3; D: TRBD2; size: few; V: TRBV7-2; CDR3: CASGGGGTDTQYF; DNA: TGTGCCTCCGGGGGGGGAGGCACAGATACGCAGTATTTT
length: 14; J: TRBJ1-1; D: .; size: .; V: TRBV10-2; CDR3: CASSESRTTTEAFF; DNA: TGCGCCAGCAGTGAGTCACGGACAACCACTGAAGCTTTCTTT
length: 15; J: TRBJ2-7; D: .; size: .; V: TRBV27; CDR3: CASSLSPYRFYEQYF; DNA: TGTGCCAGCAGTTTATCGCCATACAGGTTCTACGAGCAGTACTTC
length: 14; J: TRBJ1-1; D: .; size: .; V: TRBV5-4; CDR3: CASSFAGYNTEAFF; DNA: TGTGCCAGCAGCTTCGCAGGGTATAACACTGAAGCTTTCTTT
length: 16; J: TRBJ1-3; D: .; size: .; V: TRBV6-5; CDR3: CASSYSHEASGNTIYF; DNA: TGTGCCAGCAGTTACTCCCATGAAGCCTCTGGAAACACCATATATTTT
length: 13; J: TRBJ1-4; D: .; size: few; V: TRBV5-3; CDR3: CARSLLRIQKLFF; DNA: TGTGCCAGAAGCTTGCTGAGGATCCAGAAACTGTTTTTT
length: 13; J: TRBJ1-6; D: TRBD1; size: .; V: TRBV28; CDR3: CASSTGANSPLHF; DNA: TGTGCCAGCAGTACAGGGGCCAATTCACCCCTCCACTTT
length: 15; J: TRBJ1-1; D: TRBD1; size: .; V: TRBV4-3; CDR3: CASSQGQGRLTEAFF; DNA: TGCGCCAGCAGCCAAGGACAGGGAAGACTTACTGAAGCTTTCTTT
length: 14; J: TRBJ2-1; D: .; size: many; V: TRBV6-4; CDR3: CASSESQGRDEQFF; DNA: TGTGCCAGCAGTGAAAGCCAGGGGCGGGATGAGCAGTTCTTC
length: 17; J: TRBJ1-4; D: .; size: few; V: TRBV5-4; CDR3: CASSLVAPGGRGEKLFF; DNA: TGTGCCAGCAGCTTGGTTGCCCCCGGGGGTCGGGGTGAAAAACTGTTTTTT
length: 23; J: TRBJ2-7; D: .; size: few; V: TRBV1; CDR3: CTSSPTKRIDGGLAGVSSYEQYF; DNA: TGCACCAGCAGCCCAACTAAACGGATCGACGGCGGGCTAGCGGGAGTGAGCTCCTACGAGCAGTACTTC
length: 15; J: TRBJ2-3; D: TRBD1; size: .; V: TRBV6-5; CDR3: CASSGDRELADTQYF; DNA: TGTGCCAGCAGTGGGGACAGGGAGTTGGCAGATACGCAGTATTTT
length: 17; J: TRBJ1-5; D: .; size: few; V: TRBV7-2; CDR3: CASSPGTRVRNNQPQHF; DNA: TGTGCCAGCAGCCCAGGAACGAGGGTGAGGAACAATCAGCCCCAGCATTTT